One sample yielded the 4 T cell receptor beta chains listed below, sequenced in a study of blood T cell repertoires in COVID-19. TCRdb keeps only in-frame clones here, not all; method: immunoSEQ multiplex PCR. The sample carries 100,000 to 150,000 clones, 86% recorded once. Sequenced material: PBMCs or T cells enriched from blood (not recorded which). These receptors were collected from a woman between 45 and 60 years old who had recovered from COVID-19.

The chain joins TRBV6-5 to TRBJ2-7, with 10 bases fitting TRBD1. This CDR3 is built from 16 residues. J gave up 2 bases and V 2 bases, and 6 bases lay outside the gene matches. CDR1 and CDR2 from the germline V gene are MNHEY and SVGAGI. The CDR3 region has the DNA TGTGCCAGCAGTTACCCCAGGACAGGGGGAACCTACGAGCAGTACTTC. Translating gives CASSYPRTGGTYEQYF.

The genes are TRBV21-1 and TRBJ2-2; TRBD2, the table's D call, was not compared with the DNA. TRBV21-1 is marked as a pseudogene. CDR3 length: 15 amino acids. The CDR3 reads CASSKAEGNTGELFF. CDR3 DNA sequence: TGTGCCAGCAGCAAAGCGGAGGGAAACACCGGGGAGCTGTTTTTT.

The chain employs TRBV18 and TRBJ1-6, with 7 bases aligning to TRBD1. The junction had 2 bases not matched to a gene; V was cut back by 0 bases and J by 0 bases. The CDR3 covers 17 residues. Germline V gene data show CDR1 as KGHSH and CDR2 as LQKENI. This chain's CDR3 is CASSPPQGSSYNSPLHF. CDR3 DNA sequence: TGTGCCAGCTCACCACCACAGGGGAGCTCCTATAATTCACCCCTCCACTTT.

For the CDR3, the DNA is TGTGCCAGCAGTGAACTTGGGGGGGCCCTGGAGACCCAGTACTTC. Amino acid sequence: CASSELGGALETQYF. The chain has TRBV6-4 and TRBJ2-5; possible D gene TRBD2, 7 bases. The V end lost 3 bases, the J end lost 5 bases, and 16 bases lay between the germline ends. This CDR3 spans 15 amino acids. Germline values: CDR1 MRHNA, CDR2 SNTAGT.